These T cell receptor beta chains were read from a single sample in a study of regulatory T cells in long-lasting Graves disease. MiXCR, applied by TCRdb to the multiplex PCR reads, yields one record per CDR3 protein. The sample has 350,000 to 500,000 distinct CDR3 sequences; around 15% are singletons. This sample also appeared in a second study, on T cells in Graves' hyperthyroidism and ophthalmopathy.

This sample comprised peripheral blood mononuclear cells (PBMCs), obtained at new diagnosis, from a patient treated with antithyroid drugs. The receptor set was obtained from a woman aged 45-59 years with Graves disease. Both conserved end residues are part of each CDR3. Fields, in order: J gene, D gene, clone size, CDR3 length, V gene, CDR3 DNA, CDR3 protein. A D gene is named only where the DNA matches it firmly. Expanded clones are given a class, and other clones once, few, many or no size at all.

J: TRBJ2-1
D: TRBD2
size: many
length: 15
V: TRBV6-2/TRBV6-3
DNA: TGTGCCAGCAGTTACTTAGCGGGGGCTTACAATGAGCAGTTCTTC
CDR3: CASSYLAGAYNEQFF

J: TRBJ1-1
D: -
size: few
length: 13
V: TRBV6-1
DNA: TGTGCCAGCAGTGAATACGGGTCGGCTGAAGCTTTCTTT
CDR3: CASSEYGSAEAFF

J: TRBJ2-2
D: TRBD1
size: many
length: 17
V: TRBV30
DNA: TGTGCCTGGAGTGGCTTAGTAGGGACAGAAAACACCGGGGAGCTGTTTTTT
CDR3: CAWSGLVGTENTGELFF

J: TRBJ1-2
D: TRBD1
size: few
length: 13
V: TRBV6-1
DNA: TGTGCCAGCAACCGACAGGGAGACTATGGCTACACCTTC
CDR3: CASNRQGDYGYTF

J: TRBJ1-2
D: -
size: many
length: 13
V: TRBV20-1
DNA: TGCAGTGCTGCCGTTCGGGAGTTAAATGGCTACACCTTC
CDR3: CSAAVRELNGYTF

J: TRBJ2-3
D: TRBD2
size: few
length: 20
V: TRBV28
DNA: TGTGCCAGCAGTTCCCGACTAAGGAGCGGGACTAGCGGATACACAGATACGCAGTATTTT
CDR3: CASSSRLRSGTSGYTDTQYF

J: TRBJ2-1
D: TRBD2
size: -
length: 14
V: TRBV5-6
DNA: TGTGCCAGCAGCTCGACTAGCGGGAGCAATGAGCAGTTCTTC
CDR3: CASSSTSGSNEQFF

J: TRBJ2-1
D: -
size: -
length: 16
V: TRBV20-1
DNA: TGCAGTGCTAGAGATCATAGGAGCGGGCCATACAATGAGCAGTTCTTC
CDR3: CSARDHRSGPYNEQFF

J: TRBJ2-7
D: TRBD2
size: -
length: 15
V: TRBV30
DNA: TGTGCCTGGAGTGCTCCGACAGCGGGATTTTACGAGCAGTACTTC
CDR3: CAWSAPTAGFYEQYF

J: TRBJ2-1
D: -
size: -
length: 15
V: TRBV10-2
DNA: TGCGCCAGCAGTGGGCAGGCTCCCGGCAGGAATGAGCAGTTCTTC
CDR3: CASSGQAPGRNEQFF

J: TRBJ2-1
D: -
size: few
length: 13
V: TRBV29-1
DNA: TGCAGCGGCATAACAGGGTTATACAATGAGCAGTTCTTC
CDR3: CSGITGLYNEQFF

J: TRBJ2-1
D: -
size: many
length: 12
V: TRBV30
DNA: TGTGCCTGGAGTGTTGGGTGGAATGAGCAGTTCTTC
CDR3: CAWSVGWNEQFF

J: TRBJ2-1
D: TRBD1
size: many
length: 12
V: TRBV6-1
DNA: TGTGCCAGCAGTGAGTACCGGGACAGGGTGTTCTTC
CDR3: CASSEYRDRVFF

J: TRBJ1-4
D: -
size: -
length: 13
V: TRBV19
DNA: TGTGCCAGTAGTTCCCAGGAAGATGAAAAACTGTTTTTT
CDR3: CASSSQEDEKLFF

J: TRBJ1-5
D: TRBD1
size: few
length: 16
V: TRBV12-3/TRBV12-4
DNA: TGTGCCAGCAGTACCCAGGGGGCCCTCCTCAATCAGCCCCAGCATTTT
CDR3: CASSTQGALLNQPQHF

J: TRBJ1-5
D: -
size: many
length: 13
V: TRBV30
DNA: TGTGCCTGGAGTTTTGCAGGCGGGCAGCCCCAGCATTTT
CDR3: CAWSFAGGQPQHF

J: TRBJ1-2
D: -
size: many
length: 15
V: TRBV6-1
DNA: TGTGCCAGCAGTCCCACAAAGGGGGGGGCGGGGGGCTACACCTTC
CDR3: CASSPTKGGAGGYTF

J: TRBJ1-1
D: -
size: many
length: 16
V: TRBV2
DNA: TGTGCCAGCAGTGAACGTGGCTCCTTTATAAACACTGAAGCTTTCTTT
CDR3: CASSERGSFINTEAFF

J: TRBJ1-1
D: -
size: many
length: 13
V: TRBV30
DNA: TGTGCCTGGACAACAGGGATAGACACTGAAGCTTTCTTT
CDR3: CAWTTGIDTEAFF

J: TRBJ2-3
D: -
size: many
length: 13
V: TRBV24-1
DNA: TGTGCCACCAGTGATTTACTAACAGATACGCAGTATTTT
CDR3: CATSDLLTDTQYF

J: TRBJ2-1
D: TRBD2
size: many
length: 15
V: TRBV3-1
DNA: TGTGCCAGCAGCCCCCGGGCTAGCGGGAGCGATGAGCAGTTCTTC
CDR3: CASSPRASGSDEQFF

J: TRBJ2-1
D: TRBD2
size: -
length: 14
V: TRBV10-1
DNA: TGCGCCAGCAGTGAGCTAGCGGCCAGGAATGAGCAGTTCTTC
CDR3: CASSELAARNEQFF

J: TRBJ2-3
D: TRBD2
size: -
length: 13
V: TRBV27
DNA: TGTGCCAGCGTTAGCGGGGGCACAGATACGCAGTATTTT
CDR3: CASVSGGTDTQYF

J: TRBJ1-5
D: -
size: many
length: 16
V: TRBV7-8
DNA: TGTGCCAGCAGCTTAATTGGAGGGTTAAGCAATCAGCCCCAGCATTTT
CDR3: CASSLIGGLSNQPQHF

J: TRBJ2-5
D: -
size: -
length: 15
V: TRBV28
DNA: TGTGCCAGCAGTTCCACCGGGACGACACAAGAGACCCAGTACTTC
CDR3: CASSSTGTTQETQYF

J: TRBJ2-5
D: TRBD2
size: many
length: 11
V: TRBV7-2
DNA: TGTGCCAGACTAGCGGGAGAGACCCAGTACTTC
CDR3: CARLAGETQYF

J: TRBJ2-2
D: TRBD1
size: -
length: 15
V: TRBV5-1
DNA: TGCGCCAGCAGCTTCACCGACAGGGCTGCCGGGGAGCTGTTTTTT
CDR3: CASSFTDRAAGELFF

J: TRBJ2-7
D: TRBD2
size: -
length: 15
V: TRBV6-9
DNA: TGTGCCAGCAGTTACGTTAAGCGGGATGGGGTCGAGCAGTACTTC
CDR3: CASSYVKRDGVEQYF

J: TRBJ2-1
D: -
size: -
length: 14
V: TRBV30
DNA: TGTGCCTGGAGTTTTGGGAAGTCCTACAATGAGCAGTTCTTC
CDR3: CAWSFGKSYNEQFF

J: TRBJ2-1
D: TRBD2
size: -
length: 13
V: TRBV9
DNA: TGTGCCAGCAGGGCTAGCGGGAGCGATGAGCAGTTCTTC
CDR3: CASRASGSDEQFF

J: TRBJ2-1
D: TRBD2
size: few
length: 16
V: TRBV28
DNA: TGTGCCAGCAGTGGGGGTAGCGGGAGCTCCTACAATGAGCAGTTCTTC
CDR3: CASSGGSGSSYNEQFF

J: TRBJ2-3
D: -
size: few
length: 14
V: TRBV29-1
DNA: TGCAGCGCTAGGGCTCCGAGCGGCACAGATACGCAGTATTTT
CDR3: CSARAPSGTDTQYF

J: TRBJ2-2
D: TRBD2
size: few
length: 17
V: TRBV7-3
DNA: TGTGCCAGCAGCTTAAATCCCCCTAGCGGGAACACCGGGGAGCTGTTTTTT
CDR3: CASSLNPPSGNTGELFF

J: TRBJ2-3
D: -
size: -
length: 15
V: TRBV6-2/TRBV6-3
DNA: TGTGCCAGCAGTTACTCTGGGCCGAACACAGATACGCAGTATTTT
CDR3: CASSYSGPNTDTQYF

J: TRBJ2-3
D: TRBD2
size: many
length: 15
V: TRBV12-3/TRBV12-4
DNA: TGTGCCAGCAGTTTAATAGCGGGAGTTGGAGATACGCAGTATTTT
CDR3: CASSLIAGVGDTQYF

J: TRBJ2-5
D: TRBD2
size: many
length: 15
V: TRBV12-3/TRBV12-4
DNA: TGTGCCAGCAGTTTAGGCCCAGCGGGAGGAGAGACCCAGTACTTC
CDR3: CASSLGPAGGETQYF

J: TRBJ2-7
D: TRBD1
size: many
length: 16
V: TRBV3-1
DNA: TGTGCCAGCAGCCAATGGTACGGGACAGCCCTTTCCGAGCAGTACTTC
CDR3: CASSQWYGTALSEQYF

J: TRBJ1-1
D: -
size: many
length: 14
V: TRBV28
DNA: TGTGCCAGCACCTCGAGCGGGGGGCCCACTGAAGCTTTCTTT
CDR3: CASTSSGGPTEAFF

J: TRBJ1-1
D: TRBD1
size: many
length: 15
V: TRBV5-4
DNA: TGTGCCAGCAGCTTGGGGGACAGTGCGAACACTGAAGCTTTCTTT
CDR3: CASSLGDSANTEAFF

J: TRBJ1-5
D: -
size: -
length: 15
V: TRBV5-1
DNA: TGCGCCAGCAGCTTGGCCGGGGAGATCAATCAGCCCCAGCATTTT
CDR3: CASSLAGEINQPQHF

J: TRBJ2-5
D: -
size: many
length: 14
V: TRBV4-1
DNA: TGCGCCAGCAGCCAGCCAGGGAATTCAGAGACCCAGTACTTC
CDR3: CASSQPGNSETQYF

J: TRBJ2-7
D: TRBD1
size: many
length: 17
V: TRBV4-1
DNA: TGCGCCAGCAGCCAAGAGGCGGGGGACAGGGGAACCTACGAGCAGTACTTC
CDR3: CASSQEAGDRGTYEQYF

J: TRBJ2-3
D: -
size: few
length: 14
V: TRBV20-1
DNA: TGCAGTGCTAGAGATAGGAAGGACACAGATACGCAGTATTTT
CDR3: CSARDRKDTDTQYF

J: TRBJ1-5
D: -
size: few
length: 14
V: TRBV5-1
DNA: TGCGCCAGCAGCCAGGGAAGGGAAGGCCGGCCCCAGCATTTT
CDR3: CASSQGREGRPQHF

J: TRBJ1-5
D: -
size: few
length: 12
V: TRBV6-1
DNA: TGTGCCAGCAGTCCCCCCAGGGAGCCCCAGCATTTT
CDR3: CASSPPREPQHF

J: TRBJ2-7
D: TRBD2
size: -
length: 19
V: TRBV28
DNA: TGTGCCAGCGCCCCCCGGGGACTAGCGGGATCCCTACACTCCTACGAGCAGTACTTC
CDR3: CASAPRGLAGSLHSYEQYF

J: TRBJ2-1
D: TRBD2
size: many
length: 19
V: TRBV6-2/TRBV6-3
DNA: TGTGCCAGCAGAACCCTAACTAGCGGGAGGTCCAGCTCCTACAATGAGCAGTTCTTC
CDR3: CASRTLTSGRSSSYNEQFF

J: TRBJ1-2
D: TRBD1
size: -
length: 14
V: TRBV6-5
DNA: TGTGCCAGCAGTTATGACAGGGGGACCTATGGCTACACCTTC
CDR3: CASSYDRGTYGYTF